By sample share, the clone carrying this T cell receptor beta chain is medium-sized. Its antigen is undetermined. Described time point: sample taken at primary tumor resection. The approximately 79 donors had untreated early-stage non-small cell lung cancer. This sample is drawn from a study of spatial heterogeneity in lung cancer. Study observations and caveats: It was found that expanded intratumoral alpha and beta TCR counts tracked tumor mutation counts.

Germline V gene lookup returns CDR1 LNHDA and CDR2 SQIVND (reference sequence). The CDR3 has 14 amino acids. Trimming pared 3 bases from V and 1 base from J, leaving 10 bases between. TCRdb re-called the 5' RACE reads with MiXCR, one entry per CDR3 protein. The sample lists some 6,900 distinct CDR3 sequences; about 11% were seen once. The receptor comes from a female donor with early-stage non-small cell lung cancer. This chain connects TRBV19 to TRBJ2-7, with D tentatively TRBD2 (6 bases). Material: lung tumor tissue, obtained at surgery. CDR3 nucleotides: TGTGCCAGTAGTATCGAGGAGGGATCCTACGAGCAGTACTTC. Its protein product is CASSIEEGSYEQYF.